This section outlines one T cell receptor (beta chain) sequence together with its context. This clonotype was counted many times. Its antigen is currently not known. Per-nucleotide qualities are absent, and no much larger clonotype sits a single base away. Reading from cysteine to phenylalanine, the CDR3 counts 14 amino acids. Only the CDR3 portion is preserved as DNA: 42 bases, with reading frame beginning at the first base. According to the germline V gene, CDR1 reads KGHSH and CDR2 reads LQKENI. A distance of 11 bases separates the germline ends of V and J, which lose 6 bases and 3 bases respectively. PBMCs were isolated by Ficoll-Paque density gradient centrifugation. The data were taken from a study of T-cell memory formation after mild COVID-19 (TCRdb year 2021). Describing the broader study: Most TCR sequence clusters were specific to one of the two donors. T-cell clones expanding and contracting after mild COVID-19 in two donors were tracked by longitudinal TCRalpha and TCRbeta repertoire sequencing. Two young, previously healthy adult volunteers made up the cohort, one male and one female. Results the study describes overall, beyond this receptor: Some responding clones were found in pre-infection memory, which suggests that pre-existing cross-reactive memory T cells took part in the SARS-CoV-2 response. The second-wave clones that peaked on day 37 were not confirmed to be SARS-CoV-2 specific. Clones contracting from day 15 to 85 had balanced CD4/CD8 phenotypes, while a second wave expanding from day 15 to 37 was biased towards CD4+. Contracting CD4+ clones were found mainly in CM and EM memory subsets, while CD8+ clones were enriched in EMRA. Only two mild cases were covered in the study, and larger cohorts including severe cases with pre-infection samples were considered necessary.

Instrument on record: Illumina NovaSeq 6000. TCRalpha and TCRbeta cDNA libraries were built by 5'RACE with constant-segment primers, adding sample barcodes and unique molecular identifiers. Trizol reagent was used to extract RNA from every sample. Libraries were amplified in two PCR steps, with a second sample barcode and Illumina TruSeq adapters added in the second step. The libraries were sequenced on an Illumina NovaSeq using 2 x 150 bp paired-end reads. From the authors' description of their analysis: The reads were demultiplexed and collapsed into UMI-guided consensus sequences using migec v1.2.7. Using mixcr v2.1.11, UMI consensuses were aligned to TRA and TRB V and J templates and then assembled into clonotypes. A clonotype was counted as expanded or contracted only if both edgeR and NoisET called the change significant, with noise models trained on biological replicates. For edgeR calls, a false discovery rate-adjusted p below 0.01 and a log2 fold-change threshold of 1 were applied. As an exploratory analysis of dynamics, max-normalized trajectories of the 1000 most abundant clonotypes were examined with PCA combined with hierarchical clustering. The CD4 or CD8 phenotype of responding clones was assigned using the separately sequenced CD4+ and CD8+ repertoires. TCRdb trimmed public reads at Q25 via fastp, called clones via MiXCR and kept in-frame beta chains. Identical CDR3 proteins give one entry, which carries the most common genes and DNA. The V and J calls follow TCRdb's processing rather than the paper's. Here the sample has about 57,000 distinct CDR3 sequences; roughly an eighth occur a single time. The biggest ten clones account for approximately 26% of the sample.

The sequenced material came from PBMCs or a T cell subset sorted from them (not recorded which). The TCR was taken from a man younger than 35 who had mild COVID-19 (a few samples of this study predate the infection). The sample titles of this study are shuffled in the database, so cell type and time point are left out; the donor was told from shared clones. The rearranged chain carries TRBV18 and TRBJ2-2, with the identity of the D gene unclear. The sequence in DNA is TGTGCCAGCTCCGAGACACTTTACACCGGGGAGCTGTTTTTT. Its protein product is CASSETLYTGELFF. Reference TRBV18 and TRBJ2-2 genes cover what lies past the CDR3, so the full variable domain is NAGVMQNPRHLVRRRGQEARLRCSPMKGHSHVYWYRQLPEEGLKFMVYLQKENIIDESGMPKERFSAEFPKEGPSILRIQQVVRGDSAAYFCASSETLYTGELFFGEGSRLTVL.